This section outlines one T cell receptor (beta chain) sequence together with its context. Germline CDR1 reads LGHDT; CDR2 reads YNNKEL (reference sequence). V gave up 4 bases and J gave up 8 bases, with 14 bases separating them. This CDR3 spans 14 amino acids. The data are from a study of CD8 T cells in Susac syndrome. With random hexamers, 0.5 to 1 ug RNA was reverse transcribed. By means of immunoSEQ multiplex PCR, TCR beta CDR3 spanning 54 Vbeta and 13 Jbeta underwent amplification. TCRdb reanalysed the immunoSEQ multiplex PCR reads using MiXCR and keeps one entry per CDR3 protein. The repertoire holds 40,000 to 55,000 distinct CDR3 sequences, with 85% to 95% as singletons. From blood CD8+ and CD4+ T cells, TCR beta sequences were generated. Treatment-naive patients with stable or active relapsing-remitting disease served as multiple sclerosis controls.

The sequenced sample was CD8+ T cells from PBMCs. The rearrangement links TRBV3-1 to TRBJ1-4; D is undetermined. The sequence was collected from a human donor with multiple sclerosis. CDR3 sequence: CASSPLLRLEKLFF. In nucleotides, the CDR3 is TGTGCCAGCAGCCCCCTTTTGCGTCTCGAAAAACTGTTTTTT.